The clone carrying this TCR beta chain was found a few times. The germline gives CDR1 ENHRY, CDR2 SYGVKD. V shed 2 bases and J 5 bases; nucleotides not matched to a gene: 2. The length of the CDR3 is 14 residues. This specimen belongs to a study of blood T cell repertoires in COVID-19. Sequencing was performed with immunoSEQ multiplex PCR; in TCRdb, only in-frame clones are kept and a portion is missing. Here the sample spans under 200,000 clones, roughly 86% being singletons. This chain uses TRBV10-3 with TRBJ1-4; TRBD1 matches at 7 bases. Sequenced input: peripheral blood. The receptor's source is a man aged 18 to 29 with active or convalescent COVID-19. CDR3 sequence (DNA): TGTGCCATCAGTGAGGGGACAGCAAATGAAAAACTGTTTTTT. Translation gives CAISEGTANEKLFF.